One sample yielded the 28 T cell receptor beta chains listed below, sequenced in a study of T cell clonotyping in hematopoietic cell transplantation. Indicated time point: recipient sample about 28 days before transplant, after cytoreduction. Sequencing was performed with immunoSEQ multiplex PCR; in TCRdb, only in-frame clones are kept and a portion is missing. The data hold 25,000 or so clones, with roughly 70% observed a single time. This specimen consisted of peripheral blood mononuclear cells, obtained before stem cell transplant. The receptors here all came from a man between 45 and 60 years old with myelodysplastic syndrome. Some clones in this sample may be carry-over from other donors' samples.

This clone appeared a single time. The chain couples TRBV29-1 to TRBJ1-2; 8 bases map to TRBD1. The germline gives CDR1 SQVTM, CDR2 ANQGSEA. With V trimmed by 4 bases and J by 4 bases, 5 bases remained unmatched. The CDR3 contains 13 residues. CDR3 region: CSVVPQGGYGYTF. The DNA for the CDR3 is TGCAGCGTTGTTCCACAGGGGGGCTATGGCTACACCTTC. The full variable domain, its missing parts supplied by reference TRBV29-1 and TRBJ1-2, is SAVISQKPSRDICQRGTSLTIQCQVDSQVTMMFWYRQQPGQSLTLIATANQGSEATYESGFVIDKFPISRPNLTFSTLTVSNMSPEDSSIYLCSVVPQGGYGYTFGSGTRLTVV.

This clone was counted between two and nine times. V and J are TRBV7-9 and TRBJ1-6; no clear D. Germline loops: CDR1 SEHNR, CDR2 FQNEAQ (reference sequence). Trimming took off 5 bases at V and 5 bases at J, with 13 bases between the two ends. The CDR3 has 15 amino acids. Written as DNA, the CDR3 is TGTGCCAGCAGCGAAAGACATCCAGATAATTCACCCCTCCACTTT. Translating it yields CASSERHPDNSPLHF. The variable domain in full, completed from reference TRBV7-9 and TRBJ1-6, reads DTGVSQNPRHKITKRGQNVTFRCDPISEHNRLYWYRQTLGQGPEFLTYFQNEAQLEKSRLLSDRFSAERPKGSFSTLEIQRTEQGDSAMYLCASSERHPDNSPLHFGNGTRLTVT.

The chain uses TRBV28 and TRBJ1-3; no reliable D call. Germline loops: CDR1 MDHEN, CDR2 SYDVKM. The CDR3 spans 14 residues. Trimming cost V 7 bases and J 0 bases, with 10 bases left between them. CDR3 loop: CASIRGSSGNTIYF. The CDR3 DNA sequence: TGTGCCAGCATTCGCGGCTCCTCTGGAAACACCATATATTTT.

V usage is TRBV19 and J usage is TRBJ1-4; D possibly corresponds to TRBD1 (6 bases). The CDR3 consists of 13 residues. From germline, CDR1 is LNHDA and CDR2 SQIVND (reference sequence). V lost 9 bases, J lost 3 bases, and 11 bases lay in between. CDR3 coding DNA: TGTGCCAGCCTGGGGGCGTCTAATGAAAAACTGTTTTTT. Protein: CASLGASNEKLFF.

The CDR3 reads CSVNGGPGPSGANVLTF. The CDR3 DNA sequence: TGCAGCGTCAACGGGGGTCCAGGCCCAAGCGGGGCCAACGTCCTGACTTTC. The chain is built from TRBV29-1 and TRBJ2-6, with D perhaps matching TRBD2 (6 bases). Germline V lookup: CDR1 SQVTM, CDR2 ANQGSEA. The CDR3 is 17 residues long. The V end lost 6 bases, the J end lost 4 bases, and 22 bases lay between the germline ends.

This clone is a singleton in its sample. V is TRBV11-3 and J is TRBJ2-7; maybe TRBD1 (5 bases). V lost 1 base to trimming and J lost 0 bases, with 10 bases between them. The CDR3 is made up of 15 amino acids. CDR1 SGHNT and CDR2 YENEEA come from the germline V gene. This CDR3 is CASSLASTASYEQYF. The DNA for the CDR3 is TGTGCCAGCAGCTTAGCATCGACAGCCTCCTACGAGCAGTACTTC.

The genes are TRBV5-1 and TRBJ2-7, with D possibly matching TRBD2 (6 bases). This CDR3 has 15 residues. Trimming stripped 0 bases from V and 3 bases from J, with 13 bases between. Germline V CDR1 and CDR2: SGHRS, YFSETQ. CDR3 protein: CASSLGGDLGYEQYF. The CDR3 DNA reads TGCGCCAGCAGCTTGGGGGGGGATCTGGGCTACGAGCAGTACTTC.

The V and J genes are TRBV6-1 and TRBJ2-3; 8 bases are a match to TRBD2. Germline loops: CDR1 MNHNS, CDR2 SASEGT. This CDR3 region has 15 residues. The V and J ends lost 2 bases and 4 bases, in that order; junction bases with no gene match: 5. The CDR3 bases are TGTGCCAGCAGTGAAAGGGCGGGGGGTCCAGATACGCAGTATTTT. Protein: CASSERAGGPDTQYF.

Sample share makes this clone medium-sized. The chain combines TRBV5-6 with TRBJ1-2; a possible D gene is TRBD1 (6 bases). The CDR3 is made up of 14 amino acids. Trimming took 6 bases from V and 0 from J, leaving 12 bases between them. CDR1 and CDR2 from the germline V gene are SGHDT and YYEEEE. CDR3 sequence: CASTEDSPNYGYTF. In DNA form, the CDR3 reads TGTGCCAGCACCGAGGACAGCCCTAACTATGGCTACACCTTC.

The CDR3 DNA sequence: TGCGCCAGCAGCGTTGGACCCGTAGCGGGAGATACCCACGAGCAGTACTTC. This sequence encodes CASSVGPVAGDTHEQYF. This chain links TRBV5-1 with TRBJ2-7, with 9 bases lining up with TRBD2. Germline CDR1 is SGHRS and CDR2 is YFSETQ. CDR3 length equals 17 residues. With 4 bases clipped from V and 5 bases from J, the junction kept 16 bases outside the gene matches.

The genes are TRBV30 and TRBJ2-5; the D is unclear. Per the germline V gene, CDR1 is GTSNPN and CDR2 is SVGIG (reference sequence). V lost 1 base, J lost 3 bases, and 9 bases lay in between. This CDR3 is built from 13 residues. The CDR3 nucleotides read TGTGCCTGGAGTGCTACCTCAAAAGAGACCCAGTACTTC. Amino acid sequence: CAWSATSKETQYF.

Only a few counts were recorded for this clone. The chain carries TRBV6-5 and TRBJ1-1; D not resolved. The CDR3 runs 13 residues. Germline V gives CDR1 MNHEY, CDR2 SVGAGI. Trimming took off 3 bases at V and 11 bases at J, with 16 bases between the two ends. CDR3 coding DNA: TGTGCCAGCAGTTATTATCTTCCCCTGGTCGCTTTCTTT. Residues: CASSYYLPLVAFF.

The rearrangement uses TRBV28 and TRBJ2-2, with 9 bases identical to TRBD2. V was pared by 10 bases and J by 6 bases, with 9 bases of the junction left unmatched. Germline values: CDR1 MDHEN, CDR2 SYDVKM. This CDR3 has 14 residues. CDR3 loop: CAISRTSASGELFF. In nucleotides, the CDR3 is TGTGCCATTTCGAGGACTAGCGCCTCCGGGGAGCTGTTTTTT.

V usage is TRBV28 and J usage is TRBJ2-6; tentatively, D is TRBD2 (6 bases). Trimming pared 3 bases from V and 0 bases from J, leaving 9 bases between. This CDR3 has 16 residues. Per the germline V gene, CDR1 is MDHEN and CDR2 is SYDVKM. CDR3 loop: CASSLHGSSGANVLTF. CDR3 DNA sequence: TGTGCCAGCAGTTTGCACGGGAGCTCTGGGGCCAACGTCCTGACTTTC.

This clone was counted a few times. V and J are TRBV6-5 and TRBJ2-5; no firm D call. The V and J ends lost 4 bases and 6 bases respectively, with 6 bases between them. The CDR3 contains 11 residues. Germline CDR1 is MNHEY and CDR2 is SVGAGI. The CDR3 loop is CASSWKQTQYF. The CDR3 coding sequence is TGTGCCAGCAGTTGGAAACAGACCCAGTACTTC.

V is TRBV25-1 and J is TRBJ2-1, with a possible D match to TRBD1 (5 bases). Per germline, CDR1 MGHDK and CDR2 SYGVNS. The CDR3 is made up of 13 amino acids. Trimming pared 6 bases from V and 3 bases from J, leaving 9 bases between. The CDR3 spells CASRQGVYNEQFF. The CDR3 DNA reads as TGTGCCAGCAGGCAGGGCGTCTACAATGAGCAGTTCTTC.

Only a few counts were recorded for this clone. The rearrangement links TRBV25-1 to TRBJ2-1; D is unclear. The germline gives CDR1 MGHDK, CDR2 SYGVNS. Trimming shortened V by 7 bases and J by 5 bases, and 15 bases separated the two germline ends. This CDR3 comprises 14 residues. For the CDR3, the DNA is TGTGCCAGCACCCCCGTTTACAGTAACAATGAGCAGTTCTTC. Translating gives CASTPVYSNNEQFF.

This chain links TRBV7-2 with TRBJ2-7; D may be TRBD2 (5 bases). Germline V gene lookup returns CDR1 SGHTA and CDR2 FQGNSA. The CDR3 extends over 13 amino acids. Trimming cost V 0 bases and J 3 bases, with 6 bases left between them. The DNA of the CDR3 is TGTGCCAGCAGCTTAGCAGGGAGCTACGAGCAGTACTTC. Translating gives CASSLAGSYEQYF.

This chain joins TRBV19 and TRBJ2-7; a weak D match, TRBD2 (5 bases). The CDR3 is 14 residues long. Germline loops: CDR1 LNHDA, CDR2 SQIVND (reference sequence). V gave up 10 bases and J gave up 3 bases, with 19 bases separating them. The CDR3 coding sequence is TGTGCCACCGAGAAGGGTGCGGGTCTCTACGAGCAGTACTTC. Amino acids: CATEKGAGLYEQYF.

CDR3 DNA: TGTGCCAGCAGCTCGACAGGGACCACAGATACGCAGTATTTT. Amino acids: CASSSTGTTDTQYF. This chain links TRBV7-3 with TRBJ2-3; the match to TRBD1 covers 7 bases. The CDR3 is made up of 14 amino acids. CDR1 and CDR2 from the germline V gene are SGHTA and FQGTGA. V gave up 4 bases and J gave up 2 bases; unmatched junction bases: 3.

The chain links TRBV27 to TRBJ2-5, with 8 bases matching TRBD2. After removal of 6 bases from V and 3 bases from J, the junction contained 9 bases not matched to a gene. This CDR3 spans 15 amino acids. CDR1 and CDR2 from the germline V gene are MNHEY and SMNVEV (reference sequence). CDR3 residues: CASRSPGLGKETQYF. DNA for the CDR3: TGTGCCAGCAGATCACCGGGACTAGGGAAAGAGACCCAGTACTTC.

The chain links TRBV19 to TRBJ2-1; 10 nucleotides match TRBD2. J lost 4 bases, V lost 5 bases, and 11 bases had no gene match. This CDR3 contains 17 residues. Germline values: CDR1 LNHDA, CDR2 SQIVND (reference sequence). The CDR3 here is CASSRLYGTSVYNEQFF. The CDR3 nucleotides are TGTGCCAGTAGTCGGCTTTACGGGACTAGCGTGTACAATGAGCAGTTCTTC.

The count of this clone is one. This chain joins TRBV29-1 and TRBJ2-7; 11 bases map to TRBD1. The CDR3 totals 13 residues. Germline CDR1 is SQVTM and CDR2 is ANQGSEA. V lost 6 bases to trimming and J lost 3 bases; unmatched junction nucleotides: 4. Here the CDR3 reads CSVGQGEGYEQYF. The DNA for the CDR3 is TGCAGCGTGGGACAGGGGGAAGGCTACGAGCAGTACTTC.

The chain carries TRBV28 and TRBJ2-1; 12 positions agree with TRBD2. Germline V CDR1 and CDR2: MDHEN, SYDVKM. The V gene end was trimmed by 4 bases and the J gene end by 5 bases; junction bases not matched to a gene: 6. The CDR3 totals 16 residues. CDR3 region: CASSSPASGRDNEQFF. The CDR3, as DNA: TGTGCCAGCAGTTCTCCGGCTAGCGGGAGGGACAATGAGCAGTTCTTC.

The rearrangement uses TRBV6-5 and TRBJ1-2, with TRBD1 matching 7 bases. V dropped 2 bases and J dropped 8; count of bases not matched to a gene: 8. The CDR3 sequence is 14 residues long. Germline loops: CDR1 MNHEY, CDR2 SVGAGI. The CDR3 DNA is TGTGCCAGCAGTTACCGAATGACAGGGAGGGGCTACACCTTC. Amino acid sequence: CASSYRMTGRGYTF.

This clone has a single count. DNA for the CDR3: TGTGCCAGCAGTGAAATGGGTAGCGGGGAGCTGTTTTTT. The encoded protein is CASSEMGSGELFF. The chain links TRBV6-1 to TRBJ2-2; D remains unclear. Looked up from germline, CDR1 is MNHNS and CDR2 is SASEGT. Trimming pared 2 bases from V and 7 bases from J, leaving 8 bases between. The length of the CDR3 is 13 residues.

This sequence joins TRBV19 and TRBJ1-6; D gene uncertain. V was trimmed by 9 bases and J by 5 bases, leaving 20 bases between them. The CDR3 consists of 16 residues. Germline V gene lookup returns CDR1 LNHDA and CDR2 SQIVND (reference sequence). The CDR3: CARLLPMGEHNSPLHF. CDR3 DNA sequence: TGTGCCAGACTCCTCCCAATGGGAGAACATAATTCACCCCTCCACTTT.

This CDR3 is CSAESGSETQYF. Here the CDR3 DNA reads TGCAGCGCCGAGTCCGGGTCGGAGACCCAGTACTTC. J is TRBJ2-5 and V is TRBV29-1, with unresolved D. Trimming removed 7 bases at V and 5 bases at J, with 14 bases between. CDR1 and CDR2 (germline): SQVTM, ANQGSEA. CDR3 size: 12 residues.